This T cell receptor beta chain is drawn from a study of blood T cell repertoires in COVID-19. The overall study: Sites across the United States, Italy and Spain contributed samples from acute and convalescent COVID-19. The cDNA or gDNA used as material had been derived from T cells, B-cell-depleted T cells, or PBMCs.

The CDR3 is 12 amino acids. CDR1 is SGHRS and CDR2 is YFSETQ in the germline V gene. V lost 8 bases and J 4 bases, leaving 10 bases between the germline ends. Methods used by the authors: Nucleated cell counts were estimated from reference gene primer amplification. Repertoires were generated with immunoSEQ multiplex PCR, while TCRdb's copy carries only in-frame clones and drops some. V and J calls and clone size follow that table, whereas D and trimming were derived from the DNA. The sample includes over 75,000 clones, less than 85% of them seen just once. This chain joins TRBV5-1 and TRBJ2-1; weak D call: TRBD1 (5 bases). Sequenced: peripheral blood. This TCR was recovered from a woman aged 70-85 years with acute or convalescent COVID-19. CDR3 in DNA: TGCGCCAGTATGACAGCGTACAATGAGCAGTTCTTC. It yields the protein CASMTAYNEQFF.